The sample holds a few counts of the clone carrying this T cell receptor beta chain. In building TCR beta libraries, iRepertoire HTBI primers were used together with Arm-PCR of CDR3 regions. TCRdb independently ran MiXCR on the multiplex PCR reads; one entry per CDR3 protein. In the table there are about 620,000 distinct CDR3 sequences, 15% to 20% of which are singletons. The sample is drawn from a study of regulatory T cells in long-lasting Graves disease. Time point in this sample: newly diagnosed GD, antithyroid drugs for less than 3 months. The TCR library was prepared using RNA isolated from PBMCs. The CDR3 is made up of 11 amino acids. In germline, CDR1 is MDHEN, CDR2 SYDVKM. A further study also used this sample, focusing on T cells in Graves' hyperthyroidism and ophthalmopathy. That study adds: Model-based prediction identified ophthalmopathy a median roughly 5.9 months prior to its onset.

Specimen: peripheral blood mononuclear cells (PBMCs), collected at new diagnosis, from a patient treated with antithyroid drugs. This chain uses TRBV28 with TRBJ1-1; D remains ambiguous. The end of the DNA is better explained by TRBJ1-6, so the J call may be wrong. This TCR was sampled from a woman younger than 45 with Graves disease. CDR3: CASSFWGPLHF. The CDR3 DNA is TGTGCCAGCAGTTTCTGGGGACCCCTCCACTTT.